This note documents a single TCR beta chain sequence. These data belong to a study of blood T cell repertoires in COVID-19. In the study overall: Some COVID-19 samples were acute and others convalescent; all came from the United States, Italy and Spain. PBMCs, B-cell-depleted T cells, or T cells provided the cDNA or gDNA that made up the material.

Original data processing: Reference gene primer amplification gave estimated nucleated cell counts. Clones were sequenced by immunoSEQ multiplex PCR, and TCRdb holds only the in-frame ones, with some missing. D and trimming were read from the DNA, whereas the V and J calls and clone size are those reported in that table. The sample carries hundreds of thousands of clones, roughly nine tenths recorded once. The CDR3 covers 11 residues. Germline V gives CDR1 SQVTM, CDR2 ANQGSEA. The germline V and J ends were trimmed by 4 bases and 4 bases, with 6 bases remaining between them. This chain links TRBV29-1 with TRBJ2-3; tentative D call: TRBD1 (6 bases). The sequenced material came from peripheral blood. The sequence derives from a man between 18 and 35 years old with COVID-19, enrolled during active disease. The CDR3 DNA reads as TGCAGCGTTGCAGGGGCAGATACGCAGTATTTT. This gives the protein CSVAGADTQYF.